This TCR beta chain was identified in a study of response to subunit inactivated influenza vaccine (dated by TCRdb to about 2018). The study in broad terms: Deep quantitative T cell receptor repertoire profiling was used in the study to track responses to a trivalent subunit inactivated influenza vaccine.

Beyond this particular receptor, the publication reports: The authors proposed that each seasonal influenza vaccination may bring in only a limited number of new T cells.

Libraries came from RT-PCR. The instrument was an Illumina HiSeq 2500. TCRdb reran the public reads through fastp at Q25 and MiXCR, keeping productive beta chains. Each entry merges the rows of one CDR3 protein and shows their most common DNA and genes. In all, the sample holds roughly 190,000 distinct CDR3 sequences, and under 15% of those were seen once. The ten largest clones capture roughly 25% of the sample. Note on this clonotype: Its antigen remains undetermined. No quality values exist for individual bases; no much larger clone is one base distant.

Per the germline V gene, SNHLY is the CDR1 and FYNNEI is the CDR2. From the cysteine through the phenylalanine, the CDR3 covers 13 amino acids. Only the CDR3 region is kept as DNA, spanning 39 bases read in frame from base 1. The V end loses 8 bases and the J end loses 2 bases, and a stretch of 13 bases separates them. The sequence was collected from a man aged 50-60 years who received an inactivated influenza vaccine. Donor details come from another sample of the same person, matched by shared clones. The sample in question was CD8+ T cells sorted from PBMCs, obtained about 5 days after vaccination. The V gene is TRBV2 and the J gene is TRBJ2-7; the D region possibly corresponds to TRBD2 (6 bases align). The encoded CDR3 is CASYRAGTYEQYF. The nucleotide sequence reads TGTGCCAGCTACCGGGCGGGGACCTACGAGCAGTACTTC.